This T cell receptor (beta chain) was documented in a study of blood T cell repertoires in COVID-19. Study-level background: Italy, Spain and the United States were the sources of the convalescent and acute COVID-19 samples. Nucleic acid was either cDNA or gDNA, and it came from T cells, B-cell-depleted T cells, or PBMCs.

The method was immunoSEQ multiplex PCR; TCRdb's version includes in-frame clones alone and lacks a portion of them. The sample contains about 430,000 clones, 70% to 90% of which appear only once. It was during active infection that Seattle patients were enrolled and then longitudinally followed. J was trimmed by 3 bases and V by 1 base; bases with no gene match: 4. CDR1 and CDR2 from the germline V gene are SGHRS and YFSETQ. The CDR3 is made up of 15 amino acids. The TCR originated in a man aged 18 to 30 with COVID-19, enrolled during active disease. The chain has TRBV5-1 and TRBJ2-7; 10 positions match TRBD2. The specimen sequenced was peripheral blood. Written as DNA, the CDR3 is TGCGCCAGCAGCTTGAACAGCGGGAGGGTCTACGAGCAGTACTTC. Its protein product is CASSLNSGRVYEQYF. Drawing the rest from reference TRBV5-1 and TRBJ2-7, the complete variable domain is KAGVTQTPRYLIKTRGQQVTLSCSPISGHRSVSWYQQTPGQGLQFLFEYFSETQRNKGNFPGRFSGRQFSNSRSEMNVSTLELGDSALYLCASSLNSGRVYEQYFGPGTRLTVT.